Each of the 9 T cell receptor beta chains below was sequenced from the same sample in a study of OX40 agonist ivuxolimab in advanced cancers. TCRdb keeps only in-frame clones here, not all; method: immunoSEQ multiplex PCR. The repertoire holds around 55,000 clones, with approximately 83% as singletons. Specimen: CD4+ or CD8+ T cells sorted from blood, collected in a trial of the OX40 agonist ivuxolimab. The receptor set was obtained from an adult with an advanced solid tumor such as melanoma, head and neck, liver or kidney cancer.

The chain uses TRBV7-6 and TRBJ1-4, with 10 bases aligning to TRBD1. Unmatched junction bases numbered 8, after V lost 4 bases and J lost 6 bases. Germline CDR1 SGHVS, CDR2 FNYEAQ. This CDR3 spans 16 amino acids. Written as DNA, the CDR3 is TGTGCCAGCAGCTCATCAATCGGGACAGGGGATGAAAAACTGTTTTTT. Protein: CASSSSIGTGDEKLFF.

The rearrangement joins TRBV27 to TRBJ1-1, with D possibly TRBD1 on 5 matching bases. V was shortened by 5 bases and J by 10 bases, with 23 bases between the two germline ends. Germline CDR1 and CDR2: MNHEY and SMNVEV (reference sequence). The CDR3 loop spans 15 amino acids. The CDR3 here is CASSLSPWAGTAAFF. The CDR3 nucleotides read TGTGCCAGCAGTCTCTCACCTTGGGCGGGGACGGCAGCTTTCTTT.

A single count supports this clone. This rearrangement joins TRBV7-3 to TRBJ2-3, with D possibly TRBD2 on 5 matching bases. The CDR3 extends over 15 amino acids. Looked up from germline, CDR1 is SGHTA and CDR2 is FQGTGA. The V end was cut by 5 bases, the J end by 1 base, with 13 bases between. The CDR3, as DNA: TGTGCCAGCAGCCCCCACACCGGGGGCACAGATACGCAGTATTTT. This sequence encodes CASSPHTGGTDTQYF.

V usage is TRBV5-6 and J usage is TRBJ2-3; 8 nucleotides line up with TRBD2. Losses at the gene ends were 5 bases for V and 2 bases for J; bases not matched to a gene: 7. CDR3 length: 15 amino acids. Germline-derived CDR1 and CDR2 are SGHDT and YYEEEE. The CDR3 here is CASSGSGGNTDTQYF. The CDR3 coding sequence is TGTGCCAGCAGTGGGAGCGGGGGTAACACAGATACGCAGTATTTT.

The V and J genes are TRBV5-6 and TRBJ1-1; D uncertain. The CDR3 totals 11 residues. The ends were cut back, 1 base at V and 4 bases at J, with 2 bases in the middle. The germline gives CDR1 SGHDT, CDR2 YYEEEE. In DNA form, the CDR3 reads TGTGCCAGCAGCTTGTTCACTGAAGCTTTCTTT. Translated: CASSLFTEAFF.

V usage is TRBV14 and J usage is TRBJ1-1, with D unclear. The CDR3 contains 14 residues. Germline CDR1 reads SGHDN; CDR2 reads FVKESK. V was shortened by 3 bases and J by 5 bases, with 13 bases between the two germline ends. The CDR3 here is CASSQGHWLTEAFF. In DNA form, the CDR3 reads TGTGCCAGCAGCCAGGGTCATTGGTTGACTGAAGCTTTCTTT.

This clone has a single count. The J gene is TRBJ2-3, the V gene TRBV29-1, with D perhaps matching TRBD2 (6 bases). Deletions cut 1 base from V and 2 bases from J, with 16 bases between. The CDR3 loop spans 16 amino acids. Germline CDR1 reads SQVTM; CDR2 reads ANQGSEA. For the CDR3, the DNA is TGCAGCGTTGAAGGACTAGAGGGGTCGTACACAGATACGCAGTATTTT. Its translation is CSVEGLEGSYTDTQYF.

The rearrangement joins TRBV5-1 to TRBJ2-7; D not certain. Between the trimmed V and J ends, which lost 2 bases and 6 bases, there was a span of 15 bases. The CDR3 extends over 14 amino acids. Germline-derived CDR1 and CDR2 are SGHRS and YFSETQ. The CDR3 region is CASSFSPGSAEQYF. The CDR3 bases are TGCGCCAGCAGCTTTAGCCCTGGGTCCGCCGAGCAGTACTTC.

The gene calls are TRBV5-6 and TRBJ1-5; no definite D call. Per the germline V gene, CDR1 is SGHDT and CDR2 is YYEEEE. This CDR3 comprises 13 residues. V was trimmed by 4 bases and J by 6 bases, leaving 11 bases between them. DNA for the CDR3: TGTGCCAGCAGCAGTGTAGGGAGTCAGCCCCAGCATTTT. Amino acid sequence: CASSSVGSQPQHF.